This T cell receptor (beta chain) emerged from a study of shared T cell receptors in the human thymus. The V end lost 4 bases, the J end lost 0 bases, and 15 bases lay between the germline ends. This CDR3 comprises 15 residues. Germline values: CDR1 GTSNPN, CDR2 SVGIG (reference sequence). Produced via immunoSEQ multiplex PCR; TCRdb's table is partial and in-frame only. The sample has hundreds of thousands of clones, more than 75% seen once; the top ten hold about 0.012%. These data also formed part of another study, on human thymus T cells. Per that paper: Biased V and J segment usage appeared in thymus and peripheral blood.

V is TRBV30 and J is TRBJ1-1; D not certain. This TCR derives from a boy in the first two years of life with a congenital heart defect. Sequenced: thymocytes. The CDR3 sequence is CAWIRVDPLNTEAFF. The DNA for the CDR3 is TGTGCCTGGATTCGGGTTGATCCCCTGAACACTGAAGCTTTCTTT. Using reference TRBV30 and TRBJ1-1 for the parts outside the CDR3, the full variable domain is SQTIHQWPATLVQPVGSPLSLECTVEGTSNPNLYWYRQAAGRGLQLLFYSVGIGQISSEVPQNLSASRPQDRQFILSSKKLLLSDSGFYLCAWIRVDPLNTEAFFGQGTRLTVV.